This T cell receptor (beta chain) comes out of a study of blood T cell repertoires in COVID-19. On the study more broadly: From the United States, Italy and Spain came samples of acute and convalescent COVID-19. PBMCs, B-cell-depleted T cells, or T cells were the source of the cDNA or gDNA that made up the material.

The CDR3 is made up of 13 amino acids. Germline-derived CDR1 and CDR2 are MNHEY and SMNVEV (reference sequence). Trimming took 5 bases from V and 5 from J, leaving 11 bases between them. Original methodology: Nucleated cell number was recorded as an estimate derived from reference gene primer amplification. TCRdb's copy holds only in-frame clones and misses some; the assay was immunoSEQ multiplex PCR. The DNA gave D and trimming, while V, J and clone size come from that table. Of more than 95,000 clones in the sample, roughly 85% were seen once. This chain uses TRBV27 with TRBJ2-3; no definite D call. Specimen: peripheral blood. The receptor comes from a man aged 80 or over with active or convalescent COVID-19. CDR3: CASSEARLDTQYF. In DNA form, the CDR3 reads TGTGCCAGCAGTGAAGCTCGTTTAGATACGCAGTATTTT.